Following are 10 T cell receptor beta chains from one sample sequenced in a study of shared clonotypes between healthy human individuals. The protocol was immunoSEQ multiplex PCR, while the TCRdb copy is restricted to in-frame clones and leaves out a portion. The repertoire holds roughly 2 million clones, with 85% to 95% as singletons. Material: naive CD4+ T cells sorted from blood. Regarding subset: CD45RA+ positively selected. Source of these receptors: a man between 18 and 35 years old in good health.

The V gene is TRBV2, the J gene TRBJ2-5, with unresolved D. CDR3 length: 12 amino acids. The ends were cut back, 8 bases at V and 5 bases at J, with 12 bases in the middle. Germline CDR1 SNHLY, CDR2 FYNNEI. The CDR3: CASGPERETQYF. The CDR3 nucleotides are TGTGCCAGCGGGCCGGAAAGGGAGACCCAGTACTTC.

The V call is TRBV29-1, the J call TRBJ1-2, with unresolved D. Germline assignment: CDR1 SQVTM and CDR2 ANQGSEA. V was cut by 0 bases and J by 4 bases, with 12 bases left in between. This CDR3 has 14 residues. The CDR3 sequence: CSVEDQVGTYGYTF. In DNA form, the CDR3 reads TGCAGCGTTGAAGATCAGGTCGGAACCTATGGCTACACCTTC.

V usage is TRBV7-2 and J usage is TRBJ2-3, with TRBD2 matching 10 bases. CDR1 is SGHTA, CDR2 FQGNSA, per germline. The length of the CDR3 is 17 residues. J gave up 3 bases and V 3 bases, and 9 bases lay outside the gene matches. CDR3 in DNA: TGTGCCAGCAGCTTTTCCGGGACTAGCGTGGTAACAGATACGCAGTATTTT. It yields the protein CASSFSGTSVVTDTQYF.

The J gene is TRBJ2-5, the V gene TRBV6-5; TRBD1 agrees at 8 bases. CDR3 length: 15 residues. Germline CDR1 MNHEY, CDR2 SVGAGI. J lost 2 bases, V lost 2 bases, and 4 bases had no gene match. CDR3 loop: CASSYGGTGQETQYF. Here the CDR3 DNA reads TGTGCCAGCAGTTACGGCGGGACAGGACAAGAGACCCAGTACTTC.

The chain couples TRBV2 to TRBJ1-3; D is unclear. The CDR3 runs 15 residues. Trimming shortened V by 6 bases and J by 6 bases, and 18 bases separated the two germline ends. CDR1 is SNHLY, CDR2 FYNNEI, per germline. The CDR3 loop is CASRPNSGPINTIYF. In nucleotides, the CDR3 is TGTGCCAGCAGGCCCAATAGCGGCCCCATAAACACCATATATTTT.

V is TRBV18 and J is TRBJ1-2; D gene unclear. Trimming removed 8 bases from V and 4 bases from J, with 11 bases in between. Germline loops: CDR1 KGHSH, CDR2 LQKENI. The CDR3 has 12 amino acids. CDR3 DNA: TGTGCCAGCCGGGAGGGCCCCTATGGCTACACCTTC. Protein product: CASREGPYGYTF.

This chain connects TRBV27 to TRBJ2-3, with TRBD2 matching over 8 bases. J was trimmed by 3 bases and V by 2 bases; bases with no gene match: 4. The CDR3 is made up of 15 amino acids. CDR1 and CDR2 from the germline V gene are MNHEY and SMNVEV (reference sequence). This CDR3 reads CASSLAGGVTDTQYF. In nucleotides, the CDR3 is TGTGCCAGCAGTTTAGCGGGAGGCGTTACAGATACGCAGTATTTT.

This chain joins TRBV18 and TRBJ1-6; D call uncertain. CDR1 is KGHSH and CDR2 is LQKENI in the germline V gene. The CDR3 is 13 residues long. Trimming removed 0 bases at V and 9 bases at J, with 6 bases between. CDR3 sequence: CASSPPLGSPLHF. The DNA for the CDR3 is TGTGCCAGCTCACCACCGCTAGGTTCACCCCTCCACTTT.

This clone was found a few times. Other DNA variants within this sample encode the same CDR3. V usage is TRBV7-2 and J usage is TRBJ1-2, with D uncertain. This CDR3 region has 11 residues. V lost 0 bases, J lost 7 bases, and 3 bases lay in between. Germline loops: CDR1 SGHTA, CDR2 FQGNSA. The CDR3 here is CASSLASGYTF. The DNA for the CDR3 is TGTGCCAGCAGCTTAGCGTCTGGCTACACCTTC.

This chain uses TRBV9 with TRBJ2-2; 7 bases map to TRBD1. Germline CDR1 SGDLS, CDR2 YYNGEE. The CDR3 is 15 amino acids. J lost 2 bases, V lost 1 base, and 2 bases had no gene match. CDR3 loop: CASSVRDSNTGELFF. DNA of the CDR3: TGTGCCAGCAGCGTACGGGACAGCAACACCGGGGAGCTGTTTTTT.